These T cell receptor beta chains were read from a single sample in a study of blood T cell repertoires in COVID-19. TCRdb's table, derived via immunoSEQ multiplex PCR, lists solely in-frame clones and lacks some. Of around 230,000 clones detected, approximately 81% appear once; the ten largest clones hold approximately 7.9%. Sequencing was carried out using peripheral blood. All receptors derive from a woman aged 80 or older with acute or convalescent COVID-19. CDR3s include the opening cysteine and the closing phenylalanine or tryptophan. Fields, in order: J gene, D gene, clone size, V gene, CDR3 DNA, CDR3 protein. The D gene is left open where the match is weak. The size of a clone is reported for some rows only, either as once, few or many, or as a class for expanded clones.

TRBJ2-7	TRBD1	NA	TRBV6-5	TGTGCCAGCAGTTACCCGTCCGAGACAGGGGTCCGCGAGCAGTACTTC	CASSYPSETGVREQYF
TRBJ2-7	TRBD1	NA	TRBV7-8	TGTGCCAGCAGGGACGGGACAGGGAACTACGAGCAGTACTTC	CASRDGTGNYEQYF
TRBJ2-1	NA	NA	TRBV5-1	TGCGCCAGCAGCTTGGACCCCGGGTATGAGCAGTTCTTC	CASSLDPGYEQFF
TRBJ2-7	NA	NA	TRBV6-5	TGTGCCAGCAGTTACTCGGGGCCTCAGAGCTCCTACGAGCAGTACTTC	CASSYSGPQSSYEQYF
TRBJ2-7	NA	once	TRBV3-1/TRBV3-2	TGTGCCAGCAGCCAAGGACAGAATTCCTACGAGCAGTACTTC	CASSQGQNSYEQYF
TRBJ1-3	TRBD1	NA	TRBV7-2	TGTGCCAGCAGCCCCTTTGCGGACAGGCTCTCTGGAAACACCATATATTTT	CASSPFADRLSGNTIYF
TRBJ2-3	NA	once	TRBV7-9	TGTGCCAGCAGCCGCTCAGGGAGGGATACGCAGTATTTT	CASSRSGRDTQYF
TRBJ2-1	NA	NA	TRBV18	TGTGCCAGCTCCCCGGAGGTAACCAATGAGCAGTTCTTC	CASSPEVTNEQFF
TRBJ1-2	NA	NA	TRBV5-6	TGTGCCAGCAGTCCGGACAGTACCTATGGCTACACCTTC	CASSPDSTYGYTF
TRBJ1-1	NA	NA	TRBV5-1	TGCGCCAGCAGCTTGGCCCGGGGTATAATCATGAACACTGAAGCTTTCTTT	CASSLARGIIMNTEAFF
TRBJ1-1	TRBD1	NA	TRBV25-1	TGTGCCAGCAGCGACAGGGGCGACGCTGAAGCTTTCTTT	CASSDRGDAEAFF
TRBJ2-3	NA	once	TRBV27	TGTGCCAGCAGTTTAGTCAGTACAGATACGCAGTATTTT	CASSLVSTDTQYF
TRBJ1-1	TRBD1	NA	TRBV18	TGTGCCAGCTCACCACAAGAAGGGGGCTCGGCTTTCTTT	CASSPQEGGSAFF
TRBJ1-5	NA	NA	TRBV5-1	TGCGCCAGCAGCTATTCCTCCGTGGTGGAGGGTCAGCCCCAGCATTTT	CASSYSSVVEGQPQHF
TRBJ2-5	NA	NA	TRBV5-1	TGCGCCAGCAGCCTTCCTGGCAGGGAGACCCAGTACTTC	CASSLPGRETQYF
TRBJ2-7	TRBD1	NA	TRBV7-9	TGTGCCAGCAGCTTAGGTGGGGCAGGGGGAGCCTACGAGCAGTACTTC	CASSLGGAGGAYEQYF
TRBJ1-5	NA	NA	TRBV6-5	TGTGCCAGCACCGTAGCAGGGTCTCAGCCCCAGCATTTT	CASTVAGSQPQHF
TRBJ1-1	TRBD1	few	TRBV14	TGTGCCAGCAGCCAAAACAGGGGACGACAAGCTTTCTTT	CASSQNRGRQAFF
TRBJ2-3	TRBD1	NA	TRBV5-4	TGTGCCAGCAGCTTGACAGGGGGAGATACGCAGTATTTT	CASSLTGGDTQYF
TRBJ1-5	NA	NA	TRBV6-1	TGTGCCAGCAGTGAGTCAGGGGTGGGTCAGCCCCAGCATTTT	CASSESGVGQPQHF
TRBJ2-6	NA	NA	TRBV4-1	TGCGCCAGCAGCCCACGGGAGTTGGCGTCGACGATTGGGGCCAACGTCCTGACTTTC	CASSPRELASTIGANVLTF
TRBJ2-1	NA	once	TRBV7-9	TGTGCCAGCAGCTCGCGGGTTAGCGGTTACAATGAGCAGTTCTTC	CASSSRVSGYNEQFF
TRBJ2-5	TRBD1	NA	TRBV9	TGTGCCAGCAGCCTACAGGGGTTAGCCCTAGAGACCCAGTACTTC	CASSLQGLALETQYF
TRBJ2-1	NA	once	TRBV29-1	TGCAGCGCCGGGGGTGTGGACTACAATGAGCAGTTCTTC	CSAGGVDYNEQFF
TRBJ1-6	NA	NA	TRBV11-2	TGTGCCAGCAGCCAAATGACAGGCCGCTCCTATAATTCACCCCTCCACTTT	CASSQMTGRSYNSPLHF
TRBJ1-3	TRBD1	NA	TRBV28	TGTGCCAGCAGTTTACCAGGGGGGCCCATATATTTT	CASSLPGGPIYF
TRBJ2-6	NA	NA	TRBV2	TGTGCCAGCAGGCAGGGTTCTGGGGCCAACGTCCTGACTTTC	CASRQGSGANVLTF
TRBJ1-3	TRBD1	NA	TRBV29-1	TGCAGCGCAGGGACAGGGGTCGGAAACACCATATATTTT	CSAGTGVGNTIYF
TRBJ2-6	NA	NA	TRBV14	TGTGCCAGCAGCCCCCGCCCAGTACCTGGGGCCAACGTCCTGACTTTC	CASSPRPVPGANVLTF
TRBJ1-1	NA	NA	TRBV13	TGTGCCAGCAGCTTAGACAGGGCCTCCTTCCGTAGGGTGAACACTGAAGCTTTCTTT	CASSLDRASFRRVNTEAFF
TRBJ1-2	NA	NA	TRBV19	TGTGCCAGTAGTCCGAGCGGACAGCCCACCGGCTATGGCTACACCTTC	CASSPSGQPTGYGYTF
TRBJ1-2	NA	NA	TRBV7-2	TGTGCCAGCAGTCAGGGGACGTATGGCTACACCTTC	CASSQGTYGYTF
TRBJ2-3	TRBD2	few	TRBV19	TGTGCCAGTAGTATAGTGGCGGGAGGGACAACAGATACGCAGTATTTT	CASSIVAGGTTDTQYF
TRBJ1-1	TRBD1	once	TRBV5-1	TGCGCCAGCAGTTGGACAGGGGACACTGAAGCTTTCTTT	CASSWTGDTEAFF
TRBJ2-1	TRBD2	few	TRBV7-9	TGTGCCAGCAGCTCTTTACTAGCGGGGAACTACAATGAGCAGTTCTTC	CASSSLLAGNYNEQFF
TRBJ2-5	TRBD1	NA	TRBV2	TGTGCCAGCAGCGCGTACAGGGGGCGGGAGACCCAGTACTTC	CASSAYRGRETQYF
TRBJ2-7	NA	once	TRBV5-1	TGCGCCAGCAGCTTGCAGGGTTGGGGCTACGAGCAGTACTTC	CASSLQGWGYEQYF
TRBJ2-5	TRBD2	few	TRBV2	TGTGCCAGCAACCTAGCGGGGGTTACCCAGTACTTC	CASNLAGVTQYF
TRBJ1-1	TRBD1	NA	TRBV5-1	TGCGCCAGCAGTCCGACAGGGGGTACGAACACTGAAGCTTTCTTT	CASSPTGGTNTEAFF
TRBJ2-7	TRBD2	NA	TRBV28	TGTGCCAGCAGTTTAAGGGGGGGGACTAGCGGGAGATCCTACGAGCAGTACTTC	CASSLRGGTSGRSYEQYF
TRBJ1-2	TRBD1	few	TRBV19	TGTGCCAGTACCACAGACAGGGGACTGGATGGCTACACCTTC	CASTTDRGLDGYTF
TRBJ1-5	NA	NA	TRBV11-2	TGTGCCAGCAGCCCAGACACGGTTCTGCAGCCCCAGCATTTT	CASSPDTVLQPQHF
TRBJ1-1	NA	NA	TRBV11-2	TGTGCCAGCAGCTTAGCTGTCAGAATAAACACTGAAGCTTTCTTT	CASSLAVRINTEAFF
TRBJ1-1	NA	NA	TRBV3-1/TRBV3-2	TGTGCCAGCAGCCAAGGAGGGGGGGACACTGAAGCTTTCTTT	CASSQGGGDTEAFF
TRBJ2-7	NA	few	TRBV18	TGTGCCAGCTCACCACCGAACAGTCCCTATGAATACTTC	CASSPPNSPYEYF
TRBJ2-7	TRBD1	NA	TRBV11-3	TGTGCCAGCAGCCCACGAACCGGGACAGAGGTCTACGAGCAGTACTTC	CASSPRTGTEVYEQYF